This T cell receptor (beta chain) came from a study of T cell repertoires in cytomegalovirus infection. Study-level background: Peptides in the study included HLA-C-restricted and HLA-B-restricted CMV epitopes. Evidence of both CMV infection and a matching HLA type came from public TCR beta signatures.

Using its own MiXCR run on the reads, TCRdb lists one record per CDR3 protein. The sample includes fewer than 850,000 distinct CDR3 sequences, 25% to 30% of them seen just once. V lost 8 bases to trimming and J lost 5 bases, with 18 bases between them. The CDR3 runs 14 residues. Germline CDR1 and CDR2: MNHEY and SVGEGT. Only a few counts were recorded for this clonotype. Its antigen is undetermined. Study-wide findings and caveats: Dominating the ex vivo response were HLA-C-restricted CMV-specific TCR beta clonotypes.

The input for sequencing was cultured CD8+ T cells from PBMCs, taken from culture after CMV antigen stimulation. The receptor was isolated from a human donor in good health (CMV status not recorded). Some clones in this sample may be carry-over from other donors' samples. This chain links TRBV6-2 or TRBV6-3 with TRBJ1-1; TRBD1 might be the D (5 bases). The CDR3 sequence is CASGRTSGGTEAFF. CDR3 DNA sequence: TGTGCCAGCGGTCGGACATCCGGTGGAACTGAAGCTTTCTTT.